This T cell receptor (beta chain) was recovered during a study of molecular identifiers for immune sequencing clone quantification. J was trimmed by 0 bases and V by 8 bases; bases with no gene match: 7. The CDR3 spans 15 residues. When naive CD8 T cells were sorted, they were gated as CD8+CD4-CCR7+CD45RA+. This clonotype showed up just a few times. MiXCR, applied by TCRdb to the PCR reads, yields one record per CDR3 protein. The repertoire holds about 320,000 distinct CDR3 sequences, with roughly a quarter as singletons. V and J are TRBV12-3 or TRBV12-4 and TRBJ2-4; 7 nucleotides agree with TRBD2. The specimen was naive CD8+ T cells from blood, with Jurkat cell RNA spiked in. Subset of the sample: FACS-sorted CD8+CD4-CCR7+CD45RA+ naive T cells. This TCR derives from a human donor in good health. Some libraries in this study had Jurkat cell RNA spiked in. The chain's CDR3 is CASGVAGIAKNIQYF. The CDR3 DNA follows: TGTGCCAGCGGGGTAGCGGGTATAGCCAAAAACATTCAGTACTTC.